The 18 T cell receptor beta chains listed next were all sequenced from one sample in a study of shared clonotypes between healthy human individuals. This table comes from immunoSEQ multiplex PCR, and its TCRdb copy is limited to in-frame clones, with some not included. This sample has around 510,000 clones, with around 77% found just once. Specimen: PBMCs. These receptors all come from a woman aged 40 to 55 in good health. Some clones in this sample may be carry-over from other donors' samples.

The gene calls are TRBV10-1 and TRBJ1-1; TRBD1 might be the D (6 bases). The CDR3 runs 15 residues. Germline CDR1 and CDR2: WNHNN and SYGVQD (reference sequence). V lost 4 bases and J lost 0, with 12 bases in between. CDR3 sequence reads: CASSGQTGLNTEAFF. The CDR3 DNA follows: TGCGCCAGCAGTGGCCAGACAGGACTGAACACTGAAGCTTTCTTT.

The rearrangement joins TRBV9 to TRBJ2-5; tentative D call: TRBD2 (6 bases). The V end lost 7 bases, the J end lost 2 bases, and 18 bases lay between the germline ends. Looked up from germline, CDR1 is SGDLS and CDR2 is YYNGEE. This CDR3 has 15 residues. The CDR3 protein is CASGGAAAGQETQYF. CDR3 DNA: TGTGCCAGCGGTGGGGCGGCGGCGGGGCAAGAGACCCAGTACTTC.

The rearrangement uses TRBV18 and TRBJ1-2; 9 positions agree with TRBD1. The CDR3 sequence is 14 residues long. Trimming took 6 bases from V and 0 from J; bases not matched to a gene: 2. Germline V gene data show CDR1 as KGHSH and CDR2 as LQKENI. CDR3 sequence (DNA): TGTGCCAGCTCCGACAGGGGGGCTAACTATGGCTACACCTTC. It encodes CASSDRGANYGYTF.

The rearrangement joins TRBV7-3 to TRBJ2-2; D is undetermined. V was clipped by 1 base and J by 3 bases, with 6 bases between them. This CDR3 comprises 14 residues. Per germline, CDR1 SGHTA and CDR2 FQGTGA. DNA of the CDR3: TGTGCCAGCAGCTTAAGGCCTGACACCGGGGAGCTGTTTTTT. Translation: CASSLRPDTGELFF.

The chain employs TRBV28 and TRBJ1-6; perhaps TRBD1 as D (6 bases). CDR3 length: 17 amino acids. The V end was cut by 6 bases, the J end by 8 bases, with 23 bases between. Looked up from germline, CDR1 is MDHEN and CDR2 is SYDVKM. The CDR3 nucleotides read TGTGCCAGCAGCTCCCCGGGAGGGGGGGACGGGGATTCACCCCTCCACTTT. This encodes CASSSPGGGDGDSPLHF.

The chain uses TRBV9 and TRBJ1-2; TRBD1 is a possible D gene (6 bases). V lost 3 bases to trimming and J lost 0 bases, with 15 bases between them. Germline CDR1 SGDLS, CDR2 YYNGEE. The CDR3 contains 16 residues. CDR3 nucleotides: TGTGCCAGCAGCGCGTTCCACAGGGAGGCTAACTATGGCTACACCTTC. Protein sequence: CASSAFHREANYGYTF. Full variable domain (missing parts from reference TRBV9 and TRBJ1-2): DSGVTQTPKHLITATGQRVTLRCSPRSGDLSVYWYQQSLDQGLQFLIQYYNGEERAKGNILERFSAQQFPDLHSELNLSSLELGDSALYFCASSAFHREANYGYTFGSGTRLTVV.

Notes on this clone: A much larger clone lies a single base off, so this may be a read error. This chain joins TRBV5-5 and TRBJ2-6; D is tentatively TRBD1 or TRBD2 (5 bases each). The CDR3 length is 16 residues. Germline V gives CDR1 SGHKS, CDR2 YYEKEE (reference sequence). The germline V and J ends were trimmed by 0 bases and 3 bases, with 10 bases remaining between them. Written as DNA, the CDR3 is TGTGCCAGCAGCTTGGTGTGGGGGTGTGGGGCCAACGTCCTGACTTTC. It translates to CASSLVWGCGANVLTF.

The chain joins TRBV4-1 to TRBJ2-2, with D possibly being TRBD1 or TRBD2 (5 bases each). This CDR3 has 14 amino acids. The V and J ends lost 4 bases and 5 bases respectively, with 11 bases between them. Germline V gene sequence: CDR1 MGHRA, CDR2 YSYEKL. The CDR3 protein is CASSRGEGTGELFF. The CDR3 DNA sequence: TGCGCCAGCAGCCGGGGCGAGGGAACCGGGGAGCTGTTTTTT.

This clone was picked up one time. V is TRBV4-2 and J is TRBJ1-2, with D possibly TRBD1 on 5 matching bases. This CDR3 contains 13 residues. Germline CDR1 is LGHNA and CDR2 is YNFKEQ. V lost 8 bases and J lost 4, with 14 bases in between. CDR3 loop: CASGGVGGYGYTF. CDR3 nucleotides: TGTGCCAGCGGGGGGGTGGGCGGCTATGGCTACACCTTC.

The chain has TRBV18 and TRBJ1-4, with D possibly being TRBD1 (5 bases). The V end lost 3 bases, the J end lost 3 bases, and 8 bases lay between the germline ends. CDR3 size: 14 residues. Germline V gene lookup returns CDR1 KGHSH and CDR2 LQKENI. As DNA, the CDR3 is TGTGCCAGCTCACCCGGGGGGTCTAATGAAAAACTGTTTTTT. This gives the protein CASSPGGSNEKLFF.

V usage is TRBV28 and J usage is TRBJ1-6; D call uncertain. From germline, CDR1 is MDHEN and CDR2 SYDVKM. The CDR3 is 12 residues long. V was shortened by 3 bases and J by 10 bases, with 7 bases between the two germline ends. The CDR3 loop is CASSFRRSPLHF. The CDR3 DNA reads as TGTGCCAGCAGTTTTCGGCGATCACCCCTCCACTTT.

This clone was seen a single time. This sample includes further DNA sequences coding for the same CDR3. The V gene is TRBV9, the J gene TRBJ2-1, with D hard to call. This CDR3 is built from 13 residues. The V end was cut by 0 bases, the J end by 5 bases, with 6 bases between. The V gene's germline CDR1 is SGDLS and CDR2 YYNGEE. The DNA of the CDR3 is TGTGCCAGCAGCGTAGCCCCACACAATGAGCAGTTCTTC. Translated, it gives CASSVAPHNEQFF.

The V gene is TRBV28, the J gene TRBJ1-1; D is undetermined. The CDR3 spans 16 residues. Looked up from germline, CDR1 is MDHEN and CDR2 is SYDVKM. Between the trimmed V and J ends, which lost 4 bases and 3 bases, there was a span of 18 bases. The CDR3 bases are TGTGCCAGCAGTTCGTCCCTCCCCACGCCCGACACTGAAGCTTTCTTT. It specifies CASSSSLPTPDTEAFF.

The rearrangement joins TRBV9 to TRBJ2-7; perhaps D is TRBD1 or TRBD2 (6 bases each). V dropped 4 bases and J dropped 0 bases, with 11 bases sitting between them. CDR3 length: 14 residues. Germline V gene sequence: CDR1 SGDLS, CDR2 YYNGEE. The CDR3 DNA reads TGTGCCAGCAGCCGGGGGCAGGGCTCCTACGAGCAGTACTTC. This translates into CASSRGQGSYEQYF.

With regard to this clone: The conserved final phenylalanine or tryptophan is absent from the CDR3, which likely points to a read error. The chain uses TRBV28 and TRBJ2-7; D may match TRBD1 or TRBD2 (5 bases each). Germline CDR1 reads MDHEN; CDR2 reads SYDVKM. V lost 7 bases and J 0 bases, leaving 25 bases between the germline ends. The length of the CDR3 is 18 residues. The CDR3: CASTQVGVRTESSYEQYS. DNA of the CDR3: TGTGCCAGCACCCAAGTGGGGGTGAGAACAGAAAGCTCCTACGAGCAGTACTCC.

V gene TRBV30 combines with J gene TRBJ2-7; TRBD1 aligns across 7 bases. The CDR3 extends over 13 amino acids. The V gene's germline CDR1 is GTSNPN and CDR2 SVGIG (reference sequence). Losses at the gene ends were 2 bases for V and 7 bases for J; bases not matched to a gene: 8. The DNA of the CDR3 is TGTGCCTGGAGTCTGGGACAGTCCCAGGAGCAGTACTTC. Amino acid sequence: CAWSLGQSQEQYF.

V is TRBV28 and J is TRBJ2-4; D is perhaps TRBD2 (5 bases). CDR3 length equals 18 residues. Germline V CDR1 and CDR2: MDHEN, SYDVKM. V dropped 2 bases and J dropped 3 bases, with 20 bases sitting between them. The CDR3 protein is CASSLGVGLAPGKNIQYF. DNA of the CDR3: TGTGCCAGCAGTTTAGGGGTGGGTCTAGCCCCGGGCAAAAACATTCAGTACTTC.

For the CDR3, the DNA is TGTGCCAGCAGCTTTCAAGGGGCCGGCTACAATGAGCAGTTCTTC. Its translation: CASSFQGAGYNEQFF. V is TRBV5-6 and J is TRBJ2-1; possible D gene TRBD1, 5 bases. Trimming cost V 2 bases and J 3 bases, with 12 bases left between them. Germline V lookup: CDR1 SGHDT, CDR2 YYEEEE. CDR3 length: 15 amino acids.